This T cell receptor beta chain was recovered during a study of blood T cell repertoires in COVID-19. For the study at large: The analysed material was cDNA or gDNA that came from T cells, B-cell-depleted T cells, or PBMCs.

CDR1 SGDLS and CDR2 YYNGEE come from the germline V gene. V lost 0 bases and J lost 0, with 7 bases in between. The CDR3 length is 16 residues. TCRdb keeps only in-frame clones here, not all; method: immunoSEQ multiplex PCR. The data contain hundreds of thousands of clones, about 90% of them singletons. This clonotype was obtained from a woman in her 70s with COVID-19, enrolled during active disease. The sequenced sample consisted of peripheral blood. The rearrangement links TRBV9 to TRBJ2-6, with no clear D. The CDR3 sequence: CASSVALRSGANVLTF. The CDR3, as DNA: TGTGCCAGCAGCGTAGCTTTGCGCTCTGGGGCCAACGTCCTGACTTTC.